Listed below are T cell receptor beta chains from one sample, sequenced in a study of blood T cell repertoires in COVID-19. Repertoires were generated with immunoSEQ multiplex PCR, while TCRdb's copy carries only in-frame clones and drops some. The table has 100,000 to 150,000 clones, over 60% seen once. The sample comprised peripheral blood. The receptors originated from a man in his 70s with acute or convalescent COVID-19. Both conserved end residues are part of each CDR3. Each record gives: J gene, CDR3 length, V gene, clone size, D gene, CDR3 protein, CDR3 DNA. The D gene is left open where the match is weak. Clone size is given for some rows only: seen once, a few or many times, or a class if the clone is expanded.

J: TRBJ2-1; length: 17; V: TRBV5-6; size: .; D: TRBD2; CDR3: CASSLLTSGSSYNEQFF; DNA: TGTGCCAGCAGCTTGTTGACTAGCGGGAGCTCCTACAATGAGCAGTTCTTC
J: TRBJ2-5; length: 15; V: TRBV28; size: .; D: TRBD2; CDR3: CASSIPVAGQETQYF; DNA: TGTGCCAGCAGTATCCCCGTAGCGGGACAAGAGACCCAGTACTTC
J: TRBJ1-6; length: 15; V: TRBV7-2; size: .; D: TRBD1; CDR3: CASSLRDSPNSPLHF; DNA: TGTGCCAGCAGCTTAAGGGACAGCCCAAATTCACCCCTCCACTTT
J: TRBJ2-7; length: 12; V: TRBV2; size: .; D: .; CDR3: CASQGLVSEQYF; DNA: TGTGCCAGCCAGGGCTTGGTCTCCGAGCAGTACTTC
J: TRBJ1-2; length: 15; V: TRBV9; size: .; D: TRBD1; CDR3: CASSVGPDRGQGYTF; DNA: TGTGCCAGCAGCGTAGGTCCGGACAGGGGGCAAGGCTACACCTTC
J: TRBJ2-1; length: 15; V: TRBV6-5; size: .; D: .; CDR3: CASRLGGLSYNEQFF; DNA: TGTGCCAGCAGACTTGGGGGACTTTCCTACAATGAGCAGTTCTTC
J: TRBJ2-7; length: 17; V: TRBV5-1; size: few; D: TRBD2; CDR3: CASSKDRIWEGSYEQYF; DNA: TGCGCCAGCAGCAAGGACCGGATTTGGGAGGGCTCCTACGAGCAGTACTTC
J: TRBJ2-7; length: 13; V: TRBV6-5; size: .; D: TRBD1; CDR3: CASRGTANYEQYF; DNA: TGTGCCAGCAGGGGGACAGCAAACTACGAGCAGTACTTC
J: TRBJ2-1; length: 15; V: TRBV29-1; size: .; D: TRBD1; CDR3: CSKARGTGVNQEQFF; DNA: TGCAGTAAAGCTCGGGGGACAGGGGTCAATCAGGAGCAGTTCTTC
J: TRBJ2-7; length: 12; V: TRBV5-4; size: .; D: .; CDR3: CASSLGEYEQYF; DNA: TGTGCCAGCAGCTTGGGAGAATACGAGCAGTACTTC
J: TRBJ2-3; length: 16; V: TRBV5-6; size: .; D: TRBD2; CDR3: CASSLAGGSRSDTQYF; DNA: TGTGCCAGCAGCTTGGCCGGGGGGTCACGGTCTGATACGCAGTATTTT
J: TRBJ1-2; length: 18; V: TRBV7-8; size: .; D: .; CDR3: CASSLGDGRGVVRNGYTF; DNA: TGTGCCAGCAGCTTAGGAGACGGCAGGGGCGTCGTAAGGAATGGCTACACCTTC
J: TRBJ2-7; length: 16; V: TRBV14; size: .; D: .; CDR3: CASSQERTLGVYEQYF; DNA: TGTGCCAGCAGCCAAGAACGGACATTAGGAGTATACGAGCAGTACTTC
J: TRBJ1-5; length: 15; V: TRBV6-5; size: .; D: TRBD1; CDR3: CASSGDRGGNQPQHF; DNA: TGTGCCAGCAGCGGTGACAGGGGCGGTAATCAGCCCCAGCATTTT
J: TRBJ1-1; length: 16; V: TRBV11-2; size: .; D: TRBD1; CDR3: CASSPRQGAMNTEAFF; DNA: TGTGCCAGCAGCCCCCGGCAGGGGGCTATGAACACTGAAGCTTTCTTT
J: TRBJ2-7; length: 14; V: TRBV7-6; size: .; D: .; CDR3: CASSPQQGLYEQYF; DNA: TGTGCCAGCAGCCCGCAGCAGGGTCTCTACGAGCAGTACTTC
J: TRBJ2-4; length: 15; V: TRBV2; size: .; D: .; CDR3: CASSPLQTGKNIQYF; DNA: TGTGCCAGCAGTCCGTTGCAGACGGGCAAAAACATTCAGTACTTC